One sample yielded the 18 T cell receptor beta chains listed below, sequenced in a study of CD8 T cells in ankylosing spondylitis. Via MiXCR, TCRdb re-called the 5' RACE reads, giving one row per CDR3 protein. The table records 190,000 or so distinct CDR3 sequences, over 10% of them present only once. The sequenced sample consisted of blood, either unsorted or a sorted T cell fraction (not recorded which). The receptors here all came from a male donor with ankylosing spondylitis or in good health (not recorded which).

The chain is built from TRBV27 and TRBJ2-1; 7 bases agree with TRBD2. There are 14 residues in the CDR3. V shed 3 bases and J 8 bases; nucleotides not matched to a gene: 7. Germline V gene data show CDR1 as MNHEY and CDR2 as SMNVEV (reference sequence). CDR3 nucleotide sequence: TGTGCCAGCAGTTTGTGGGGAGGGGCCGATGAGCAGTTCTTC. Amino acids: CASSLWGGADEQFF.

This clonotype was counted a few times. The chain has TRBV6-5 and TRBJ2-3; D not certain. Germline V CDR1 and CDR2: MNHEY, SVGAGI. Trimming shortened V by 4 bases and J by 6 bases, and 8 bases separated the two germline ends. This CDR3 is 12 amino acids long. The CDR3 reads CASSSGMDTQYF. CDR3 in DNA: TGTGCCAGCAGTTCGGGTATGGATACGCAGTATTTT.

This chain links TRBV10-2 with TRBJ1-5; D not resolved. Germline V CDR1 and CDR2: WSHSY, SAAADI. Deletions cut 1 base from V and 5 bases from J, with 6 bases between. The length of the CDR3 is 13 residues. CDR3 in DNA: TGCGCCAGCAGTGAGTTTATGGATCAGCCCCAGCATTTT. Protein sequence: CASSEFMDQPQHF.

The V call is TRBV11-2, the J call TRBJ2-1, with 13 bases identical to TRBD2. The length of the CDR3 is 15 residues. Germline loops: CDR1 SGHAT, CDR2 FQNNGV. The V gene end was trimmed by 4 bases and the J gene end by 8 bases; junction bases not matched to a gene: 5. The DNA of the CDR3 is TGTGCCAGCAGCTCGGGACTAGCGGGACCCCATGAGCAGTTCTTC. Translating it yields CASSSGLAGPHEQFF.

DNA of the CDR3: TGTGCCAGTAGTATGTTCAGCCTACTCAATCAGCCCCAGCATTTT. Protein product: CASSMFSLLNQPQHF. The rearrangement links TRBV19 to TRBJ1-5, with D hard to call. Germline CDR1 reads LNHDA; CDR2 reads SQIVND (reference sequence). V lost 3 bases to trimming and J lost 3 bases, with 12 bases between them. CDR3 size: 15 residues. Using reference TRBV19 and TRBJ1-5 for the parts outside the CDR3, the full variable domain is DGGITQSPKYLFRKEGQNVTLSCEQNLNHDAMYWYRQDPGQGLRLIYYSQIVNDFQKGDIAEGYSVSREKKESFPLTVTSAQKNPTAFYLCASSMFSLLNQPQHFGDGTRLSIL.

The rearrangement uses TRBV6-1 and TRBJ2-1, with 14 bases lining up with TRBD2. CDR1 is MNHNS, CDR2 SASEGT, per germline. Trimming removed 0 bases from V and 8 bases from J; junction bases left unmatched: 3. This CDR3 is 16 amino acids long. CDR3 amino acids: CASSEATSGGVDEQFF. The CDR3 nucleotides read TGTGCCAGCAGTGAAGCGACTAGCGGGGGGGTGGATGAGCAGTTCTTC.

This clonotype has just a few counts. The chain couples TRBV2 to TRBJ2-7; D is uncertain. The germline CDR1 and CDR2 sequences are SNHLY and FYNNEI. V lost 4 bases to trimming and J lost 1 base, with 11 bases between them. The CDR3 extends over 14 amino acids. The CDR3 bases are TGTGCCAGCAGTGTTTTCGCCGGTTCCTACGAGCAGTACTTC. Translated: CASSVFAGSYEQYF.

This clonotype appeared many times. The chain recombines TRBV12-3 or TRBV12-4 with TRBJ1-2; perhaps TRBD1 as D (6 bases). Trimming pared 6 bases from V and 5 bases from J, leaving 10 bases between. The CDR3 contains 12 residues. CDR3 region: CASSLGQYGYTF. The CDR3 bases are TGTGCCAGCAGCCTCGGACAGTATGGCTACACCTTC.

This clonotype was counted ten times or more. The V call is TRBV12-3 or TRBV12-4, the J call TRBJ2-7; TRBD1 aligns across 7 bases. Trimming removed 5 bases from V and 7 bases from J; junction bases left unmatched: 5. CDR3 size: 12 residues. CDR3 sequence reads: CASSLRQGEQYF. The CDR3 DNA is TGTGCCAGCAGTCTTCGACAGGGTGAGCAGTACTTC.

This clonotype was observed a few times. V usage is TRBV7-9 and J usage is TRBJ1-5; 8 nucleotides align to TRBD1. Germline lookup yields CDR1 SEHNR and CDR2 FQNEAQ (reference sequence). The J segment lost 4 bases and the V segment lost 4 bases, leaving 6 bases of the junction unmatched. This CDR3 contains 15 residues. The CDR3 sequence: CASSSTDRGNQPQHF. The CDR3 DNA follows: TGTGCCAGCAGCTCCACCGACAGGGGAAATCAGCCCCAGCATTTT.

The chain employs TRBV27 and TRBJ2-1; D gene unclear. The CDR3 extends over 13 amino acids. V gave up 5 bases and J gave up 7 bases, with 12 bases separating them. In germline, CDR1 is MNHEY, CDR2 SMNVEV (reference sequence). In nucleotides, the CDR3 is TGTGCCAGCAGTCCATCTCCTACGAATGAGCAGTTCTTC. It specifies CASSPSPTNEQFF.

This clonotype occurred a few times. This chain connects TRBV27 to TRBJ1-5; 7 nucleotides match TRBD1. Germline trimming cut 5 bases from V and 8 bases from J; bases unmatched to any gene: 6. There are 13 residues in the CDR3. Germline V gives CDR1 MNHEY, CDR2 SMNVEV (reference sequence). Here the CDR3 reads CASSRYRGEPQHF. In nucleotides, the CDR3 is TGTGCCAGCAGTCGTTACAGGGGCGAGCCCCAGCATTTT.

This chain joins TRBV20-1 and TRBJ2-1; no reliable D call. Trimming removed 4 bases at V and 1 base at J, with 8 bases between. Germline CDR1 and CDR2: DFQATT and SNEGSKA (reference sequence). This CDR3 spans 13 amino acids. CDR3 bases: TGCAGTGCTATGTTCCCGTCCTACAATGAGCAGTTCTTC. Translation gives CSAMFPSYNEQFF.

This clonotype was detected a few times. The chain employs TRBV7-8 and TRBJ1-1; unclear D gene. The ends were cut back, 6 bases at V and 4 bases at J, with 12 bases in the middle. Germline V gene sequence: CDR1 SGHVS, CDR2 FQNEAQ. The CDR3 sequence is 13 residues long. In nucleotides, the CDR3 is TGTGCCAGCAGATATTTGGGTCCCACTGAAGCTTTCTTT. This sequence encodes CASRYLGPTEAFF.

This clonotype showed up many times. The chain carries TRBV5-1 and TRBJ2-5; 7 nucleotides line up with TRBD1. After removal of 2 bases from V and 2 bases from J, the junction contained 3 bases not matched to a gene. This CDR3 has 14 residues. Germline V lookup: CDR1 SGHRS, CDR2 YFSETQ. The CDR3, as DNA: TGCGCCAGCAGCTTCCGGGACAGTCAAGAGACCCAGTACTTC. It yields the protein CASSFRDSQETQYF.

Only a few counts were recorded for this clonotype. This sequence joins TRBV12-3 or TRBV12-4 and TRBJ1-4; no clear D gene. This CDR3 comprises 15 residues. V lost 6 bases and J 6 bases, leaving 17 bases between the germline ends. The CDR3 nucleotides are TGTGCCAGCAGCCCCCCGGAGGCGGATGATGAAAAACTGTTTTTT. Protein: CASSPPEADDEKLFF.

There are many counts of this clonotype. This rearrangement joins TRBV5-1 to TRBJ2-1; D ambiguous. Trimming shortened V by 5 bases and J by 8 bases, and 8 bases separated the two germline ends. CDR3 length equals 11 residues. Germline CDR1 reads SGHRS; CDR2 reads YFSETQ. For the CDR3, the DNA is TGCGCCAGCAGGTATGCGGATGAGCAGTTCTTC. Its translation is CASRYADEQFF.

V is TRBV5-5 and J is TRBJ2-5, with a possible D match to TRBD1 (6 bases). Looked up from germline, CDR1 is SGHKS and CDR2 is YYEKEE (reference sequence). The length of the CDR3 is 17 residues. The V end was cut by 4 bases, the J end by 7 bases, with 26 bases between. This chain's CDR3 is CASSREGGGVSEGTQYF. The CDR3 coding sequence is TGTGCCAGCAGCCGGGAAGGGGGTGGGGTTTCCGAAGGGACCCAGTACTTC.